Listed here are 22 T cell receptor beta chains from one sample, sequenced in a study. TCRdb passed the 5' RACE reads through MiXCR, listing each CDR3 protein once. The table includes some 40,000 distinct CDR3 sequences, around 30% detected once. The sample consisted of memory CD4+ T cells sorted from a lymph node. The sample's subset: memory CD4+ T cells, CD4+CD45RO+CD25-. The origin of the receptors is a female donor with breast cancer.

This clonotype occurred a few times. The V call is TRBV28, the J call TRBJ2-7; D possibly uses TRBD1 or TRBD2 (5 bases each). With 5 bases removed from V and 1 base from J, the gap between germline ends came to 12 bases. The CDR3 runs 14 residues. The germline CDR1 and CDR2 sequences are MDHEN and SYDVKM. CDR3 sequence (DNA): TGTGCCAGCAGTACCGGGACGGCTTCCTACGAGCAGTACTTC. Translating gives CASSTGTASYEQYF.

This clonotype appeared many times. V usage is TRBV20-1 and J usage is TRBJ1-2; D unresolved. Germline V gives CDR1 DFQATT, CDR2 SNEGSKA (reference sequence). The CDR3 runs 11 residues. V was cut by 3 bases and J by 5 bases, with 7 bases left in between. The CDR3 coding sequence is TGCAGTGCTAGGAAAGAGTATGGCTACACCTTC. Amino acids: CSARKEYGYTF.

In this sample, this clonotype turned up a few times. This chain's CDR3 is CASRARGQITEAFF. CDR3 coding DNA: TGTGCCAGCCGAGCCAGGGGGCAAATCACTGAAGCTTTCTTT. This rearrangement joins TRBV27 to TRBJ1-1; 8 positions agree with TRBD1. The V and J ends lost 8 bases and 4 bases, in that order; junction bases with no gene match: 9. This CDR3 spans 14 amino acids. Germline V lookup: CDR1 MNHEY, CDR2 SMNVEV (reference sequence).

J is TRBJ2-5 and V is TRBV23-1, with a weak D call TRBD2 (5 bases). TRBV23-1 is an ORF, with its function uncertain. V gave up 1 base and J gave up 4 bases, with 13 bases separating them. This CDR3 comprises 15 residues. In DNA form, the CDR3 reads TGCGCCAGCAGTCAATGCGAGGGAGTAAGAGAGACCCAGTACTTC. It codes for CASSQCEGVRETQYF.

The J gene is TRBJ2-7, the V gene TRBV12-3 or TRBV12-4, with D possibly matching TRBD1 (6 bases). The CDR3 has 14 amino acids. V lost 6 bases, J lost 5 bases, and 17 bases lay in between. The CDR3 DNA sequence: TGTGCCAGCAGGCAGGGGCTTGGCCCGGACGAGCAGTACTTC. It yields the protein CASRQGLGPDEQYF.

This clonotype was picked up many times. The V gene is TRBV29-1, the J gene TRBJ2-7; D uncertain. V lost 4 bases and J 11 bases, leaving 18 bases between the germline ends. Germline V gene sequence: CDR1 SQVTM, CDR2 ANQGSEA. The CDR3 extends over 12 amino acids. CDR3 loop: CSVVISSQGKYF. CDR3 DNA: TGCAGCGTTGTTATTAGTTCCCAAGGCAAGTACTTC.

This rearrangement joins TRBV11-3 to TRBJ2-3, with a weak D call TRBD1 (6 bases). Trimming cost V 0 bases and J 0 bases, with 16 bases left between them. CDR1 and CDR2 (germline): SGHNT, YENEEA. The CDR3 totals 18 residues. The CDR3 coding sequence is TGTGCCAGCAGCTTAGAAGCCTCGGGACACCTCAGCACAGATACGCAGTATTTT. This translates into CASSLEASGHLSTDTQYF.

Note on this clonotype: A much larger clone lies one base from this, so it may be a read error. The rearrangement links TRBV6-4 to TRBJ1-5, with 7 bases lining up with TRBD1. J lost 3 bases, V lost 8 bases, and 10 bases had no gene match. CDR3 size: 15 residues. Germline assignment: CDR1 MRHNA and CDR2 SNTAGT. The CDR3 sequence: CASGDRQGHNQPQHF. Written as DNA, the CDR3 is TGTGCCAGCGGAGACCGACAGGGCCACAATCAGCCCCAGCATTTT.

This rearrangement joins TRBV7-3 to TRBJ2-5; TRBD1 agrees at 7 bases. The J segment lost 7 bases and the V segment lost 2 bases, leaving 7 bases of the junction unmatched. This CDR3 spans 14 amino acids. Germline V gives CDR1 SGHTA, CDR2 FQGTGA. The CDR3 DNA is TGTGCCAGCAGCTTATCCGAGGGGGCGGTGACCCAGTACTTC. Its protein is CASSLSEGAVTQYF.

This sequence joins TRBV5-6 and TRBJ2-1; the D call may be TRBD1 or TRBD2 (6 bases each). Germline assignment: CDR1 SGHDT and CDR2 YYEEEE. The CDR3 sequence is 15 residues long. V dropped 6 bases and J dropped 5 bases, with 18 bases sitting between them. The CDR3 DNA reads as TGTGCCAGCAACTTTGGGGGGCAAGCCCACAATGAGCAGTTCTTC. This gives the protein CASNFGGQAHNEQFF.

There are a few counts of this clonotype. The chain employs TRBV28 and TRBJ2-3; possibly TRBD1 for D (6 bases). The germline V and J ends were trimmed by 5 bases and 8 bases, with 11 bases remaining between them. Per the germline V gene, CDR1 is MDHEN and CDR2 is SYDVKM. This CDR3 has 12 amino acids. For the CDR3, the DNA is TGTGCCAGCAGTCTCATCAGGGGTACGCAGTATTTT. Protein sequence: CASSLIRGTQYF. Variable domain in full (rest from reference TRBV28 and TRBJ2-3): DVKVTQSSRYLVKRTGEKVFLECVQDMDHENMFWYRQDPGLGLRLIYFSYDVKMKEKGDIPEGYSVSREKKERFSLILESASTNQTSMYLCASSLIRGTQYFGPGTRLTVL.

This clonotype appeared once. The chain combines TRBV6-5 with TRBJ1-4; D is unclear. The CDR3 runs to 15 residues. Germline V gene lookup returns CDR1 MNHEY and CDR2 SVGAGI. With 5 bases removed from V and 4 bases from J, the gap between germline ends came to 14 bases. The CDR3 spells CASSQTHEDNEKLFF. In nucleotides, the CDR3 is TGTGCCAGCAGTCAAACTCATGAGGATAATGAAAAACTGTTTTTT.

Only a few counts were recorded for this clonotype. This CDR3 is CATSDDSDKNIQYF. CDR3 bases: TGTGCCACCAGTGATGACAGCGACAAAAACATTCAGTACTTC. The chain recombines TRBV24-1 with TRBJ2-4, with D possibly matching TRBD1 (5 bases). In germline, CDR1 is KGHDR, CDR2 SFDVKD. V was shortened by 3 bases and J by 3 bases, with 8 bases between the two germline ends. This CDR3 has 14 residues.

This clonotype was counted between two and nine times. J is TRBJ2-5 and V is TRBV11-2; D possibly corresponds to TRBD2 (5 bases). This CDR3 contains 14 residues. V lost 7 bases and J 4 bases, leaving 16 bases between the germline ends. Per germline, CDR1 SGHAT and CDR2 FQNNGV. The CDR3 nucleotides read TGTGCCAGCAACGAGAGAGGGATTGGAGAGACCCAGTACTTC. Amino acid sequence: CASNERGIGETQYF.

About this clonotype: At one of its ends the junction is not consistent with the germline gene, which may arise from a read error. The genes are TRBV27 and TRBJ1-2, with D perhaps TRBD1 (5 bases). The CDR3 is 14 amino acids. The V gene's germline CDR1 is MNHEY and CDR2 SMNVEV (reference sequence). As DNA, the CDR3 is TGTCCCAGCAGTGCGACGGACAAGAGGTATGGCTACACCTTC. Translation gives CPSSATDKRYGYTF.

The gene calls are TRBV20-1 and TRBJ2-7, with D possibly TRBD2 on 6 matching bases. Trimming removed 6 bases at V and 2 bases at J, with 20 bases between. CDR3 length: 15 amino acids. Germline CDR1 reads DFQATT; CDR2 reads SNEGSKA (reference sequence). Written as DNA, the CDR3 is TGCAGTGCAAGGACCCCCGGGAGTGGGGCCTACGAGCAGTACTTC. Translated, it gives CSARTPGSGAYEQYF.

This clonotype was counted once. The chain combines TRBV12-3 or TRBV12-4 with TRBJ2-2; D remains ambiguous. The CDR3 sequence is 12 residues long. Trimming took off 6 bases at V and 6 bases at J, with 8 bases between the two ends. The CDR3 protein is CASRLIAGELFF. DNA of the CDR3: TGTGCCAGCAGGCTGATAGCCGGGGAGCTGTTTTTT.

The gene calls are TRBV4-1 and TRBJ2-2; D gene ambiguous. The CDR3 extends over 16 amino acids. V dropped 0 bases and J dropped 4 bases, with 12 bases sitting between them. Germline loops: CDR1 MGHRA, CDR2 YSYEKL. The CDR3 spells CASSQERETTTGELFF. CDR3 coding DNA: TGCGCCAGCAGCCAAGAAAGAGAGACAACCACCGGGGAGCTGTTTTTT.

This clonotype turned up a few times. This rearrangement joins TRBV27 to TRBJ2-3; D possibly uses TRBD1 or TRBD2 (5 bases each). The CDR3 runs 14 residues. V lost 0 bases to trimming and J lost 7 bases, with 11 bases between them. The germline CDR1 and CDR2 sequences are MNHEY and SMNVEV (reference sequence). CDR3 residues: CASSLSWDGYTQYF. In DNA, the CDR3 is TGTGCCAGCAGTTTATCTTGGGACGGTTATACGCAGTATTTT.

The chain links TRBV7-9 to TRBJ2-4, with D possibly being TRBD1 or TRBD2 (5 bases each). Germline CDR1 and CDR2: SEHNR and FQNEAQ (reference sequence). The germline V and J ends were trimmed by 2 bases and 0 bases, with 14 bases remaining between them. The CDR3 loop spans 17 amino acids. Here the CDR3 DNA reads TGTGCCAGCAGCTTAATAGCGACAGCCTTAGCCAAAAACATTCAGTACTTC. This encodes CASSLIATALAKNIQYF.

This clonotype turned up a few times. The J gene is TRBJ2-1, the V gene TRBV11-2; 8 positions agree with TRBD1. There are 15 residues in the CDR3. CDR1 and CDR2 (germline): SGHAT, FQNNGV. J gave up 4 bases and V 2 bases, and 4 bases lay outside the gene matches. CDR3 sequence: CASSLSQGEYNEQFF. CDR3 nucleotides: TGTGCCAGCAGCTTATCACAGGGGGAGTACAATGAGCAGTTCTTC.

The chain joins TRBV5-1 to TRBJ2-2; D is unclear. The CDR3 runs to 14 residues. V was pared by 8 bases and J by 1 base, with 12 bases between. Germline-derived CDR1 and CDR2 are SGHRS and YFSETQ. CDR3 nucleotides: TGCGCCAGTAACCCAGCAGAGAACACCGGGGAGCTGTTTTTT. Amino acids: CASNPAENTGELFF.